These 32 T cell receptor beta chains were all obtained from the same sample, sequenced in a study of blood T cell repertoires in COVID-19. Profiled with immunoSEQ multiplex PCR; TCRdb holds only in-frame clones, not every one. The data contain some 100,000 clones, around 92% of them singletons. The sequencing sample was made of peripheral blood. All receptors come from a woman aged 55-69 years with active COVID-19.

The chain couples TRBV2 to TRBJ1-1; 7 bases line up with TRBD1. CDR1 and CDR2 (germline): SNHLY, FYNNEI. Trimming at V came to 6 bases and at J to 5 bases, leaving 9 bases not matched to a gene. The CDR3 extends over 14 amino acids. The CDR3 loop reads CASRGDSRSTEAFF. In nucleotides, the CDR3 is TGTGCCAGCAGGGGGGACAGTCGGTCGACTGAAGCTTTCTTT.

V and J are TRBV3-1 (or the pseudogene TRBV3-2) and TRBJ1-1, with D hard to call. Trimming shortened V by 1 base and J by 6 bases, and 9 bases separated the two germline ends. Germline assignment: CDR1 LGHDT and CDR2 YNNKEL (reference sequence). CDR3 length equals 13 residues. The CDR3 sequence: CASSQVSSAEAFF. CDR3 coding DNA: TGTGCCAGCAGCCAAGTGTCCAGTGCTGAAGCTTTCTTT.

V is TRBV6-2 or TRBV6-3 and J is TRBJ2-1, with 14 bases that match TRBD2. The V gene's germline CDR1 is MNHEY and CDR2 SVGEGT. V dropped 6 bases and J dropped 8; count of bases not matched to a gene: 6. This CDR3 comprises 15 residues. The DNA of the CDR3 is TGTGCCAGCAGCCGGACTAGCGGGGGGTGGGATGAGCAGTTCTTC. Amino acid sequence: CASSRTSGGWDEQFF.

The chain links TRBV24-1 to TRBJ2-5; 9 nucleotides align to TRBD2. The CDR3 length is 14 residues. V dropped 4 bases and J dropped 5; count of bases not matched to a gene: 4. Germline loops: CDR1 KGHDR, CDR2 SFDVKD. The CDR3 loop reads CATSDPGTSETQYF. For the CDR3, the DNA is TGTGCCACCAGTGACCCCGGGACTAGCGAGACCCAGTACTTC.

This clone was counted a single time. The chain is built from TRBV5-4 and TRBJ2-7, with D unresolved. Germline-derived CDR1 and CDR2 are SGHNT and YYREEE (reference sequence). Trimming took off 3 bases at V and 3 bases at J, with 4 bases between the two ends. The CDR3 length is 11 residues. CDR3 amino acids: CASSSDYEQYF. The CDR3 nucleotides are TGTGCCAGCAGCTCAGACTACGAGCAGTACTTC.

The CDR3 sequence is CASSNDGVPYNEQFF. Here the CDR3 DNA reads TGTGCCAGCAGCAATGACGGAGTCCCCTACAATGAGCAGTTCTTC. The rearrangement joins TRBV6-5 to TRBJ2-1; D is uncertain. There are 15 residues in the CDR3. V lost 6 bases to trimming and J lost 2 bases, with 14 bases between them. Germline V gene sequence: CDR1 MNHEY, CDR2 SVGAGI.

The chain recombines TRBV29-1 with TRBJ2-7; 9 bases match TRBD1. V dropped 6 bases and J dropped 4; count of bases not matched to a gene: 10. Germline CDR1 is SQVTM and CDR2 is ANQGSEA. The CDR3 is 14 residues long. CDR3: CSVLTGGGIYEQYF. The CDR3 nucleotides read TGCAGCGTCCTGACAGGGGGGGGGATTTACGAGCAGTACTTC.

The CDR3 here is CASSIVGQGLTDTQYF. DNA for the CDR3: TGTGCCAGTAGTATAGTGGGGCAGGGGCTCACAGATACGCAGTATTTT. The rearrangement uses TRBV19 and TRBJ2-3; TRBD1 is a possible D gene (6 bases). Trimming cost V 1 base and J 2 bases, with 13 bases left between them. Germline-derived CDR1 and CDR2 are LNHDA and SQIVND (reference sequence). This CDR3 is 16 amino acids long.

The count of this clone is one. The genes are TRBV28 and TRBJ2-1; 8 nucleotides agree with TRBD2. The CDR3 loop spans 14 amino acids. V was clipped by 7 bases and J by 5 bases; unmatched bases: 7. Germline CDR1 is MDHEN and CDR2 is SYDVKM. In DNA form, the CDR3 reads TGTGCCAGCAAAGGTCGGGGGGGGCACAATGAGCAGTTCTTC. Translating gives CASKGRGGHNEQFF.

This rearrangement joins TRBV3-1 (or the pseudogene TRBV3-2) to TRBJ1-3; D not certain. This CDR3 spans 15 amino acids. Germline V gene lookup returns CDR1 LGHDT and CDR2 YNNKEL (reference sequence). V lost 1 base to trimming and J lost 1 base, with 8 bases between them. The CDR3 loop reads CASSQGSASGNTIYF. The CDR3, as DNA: TGTGCCAGCAGCCAAGGGTCAGCGTCTGGAAACACCATATATTTT.

This chain connects TRBV28 to TRBJ1-5, with a possible D match to TRBD1 (5 bases). V was clipped by 1 base and J by 3 bases, with 16 bases between them. This CDR3 spans 17 amino acids. Germline-derived CDR1 and CDR2 are MDHEN and SYDVKM. CDR3 coding DNA: TGTGCCAGCAGTTTATTGGGGGGATTGGGGGTCAATCAGCCCCAGCATTTT. Translated, it gives CASSLLGGLGVNQPQHF.

This chain joins TRBV7-9 and TRBJ2-5; 7 bases are a match to TRBD2. This CDR3 spans 15 amino acids. V was clipped by 4 bases and J by 5 bases; unmatched bases: 10. CDR1 is SEHNR and CDR2 is FQNEAQ in the germline V gene (reference sequence). In nucleotides, the CDR3 is TGTGCCAGCAGCTCCGCGCGGGAGTTTGGGGAGACCCAGTACTTC. This translates into CASSSAREFGETQYF.

The gene calls are TRBV2 and TRBJ2-3; TRBD1 might be the D (5 bases). The CDR3 sequence is 15 residues long. Germline V gene sequence: CDR1 SNHLY, CDR2 FYNNEI. Deletions cut 4 bases from V and 1 base from J, with 12 bases between. CDR3 in DNA: TGTGCCAGCAGTGCCCTGGGGCAAGGCACAGATACGCAGTATTTT. Its translation is CASSALGQGTDTQYF.

The rearrangement links TRBV28 to TRBJ2-7; a weak D match, TRBD1 (5 bases). The length of the CDR3 is 13 residues. CDR1 and CDR2 from the germline V gene are MDHEN and SYDVKM. Trimming cost V 2 bases and J 3 bases, with 8 bases left between them. The chain's CDR3 is CASSLPGNYEQYF. DNA of the CDR3: TGTGCCAGCAGTTTACCAGGGAACTACGAGCAGTACTTC.

J is TRBJ1-6 and V is TRBV7-2; 10 nucleotides line up with TRBD1. The CDR3 length is 15 residues. V shed 4 bases, J shed 10 bases, and the junction held 7 bases outside the gene matches. Germline lookup yields CDR1 SGHTA and CDR2 FQGNSA. The chain's CDR3 is CASSSHGQGESPLHF. DNA of the CDR3: TGTGCCAGCAGCTCCCACGGACAGGGGGAATCACCCCTCCACTTT. The full variable domain, its missing parts supplied by reference TRBV7-2 and TRBJ1-6, is GAGVSQSPSNKVTEKGKDVELRCDPISGHTALYWYRQSLGQGLEFLIYFQGNSAPDKSGLPSDRFSAERTGGSVSTLTIQRTQQEDSAVYLCASSSHGQGESPLHFGNGTRLTVT.

DNA of the CDR3: TGTGCCAGCAGCTTGTCGCGTATATCTAGCACAGATACGCAGTATTTT. It specifies CASSLSRISSTDTQYF. The chain uses TRBV5-8 and TRBJ2-3; D unresolved. From germline, CDR1 is SGHTS and CDR2 YDEGEE. Trimming removed 1 base at V and 0 bases at J, with 12 bases between. The CDR3 covers 16 residues.

V usage is TRBV6-5 and J usage is TRBJ1-5, with 8 bases that match TRBD1. CDR1 and CDR2 (germline): MNHEY, SVGAGI. The V segment lost 6 bases and the J segment 3 bases; nucleotides outside the gene matches: 7. This CDR3 has 15 residues. The CDR3 DNA sequence: TGTGCCAGCAGCTCCGACAGGGGCTTCAATCAGCCCCAGCATTTT. It is translated as CASSSDRGFNQPQHF.

The CDR3 sequence: CASTPEGLAGVGGELFF. The CDR3 DNA sequence: TGTGCCAGCACCCCCGAGGGACTAGCGGGAGTTGGCGGGGAGCTGTTTTTT. The rearrangement joins TRBV6-4 to TRBJ2-2; the match to TRBD2 covers 14 bases. J lost 7 bases, V lost 7 bases, and 11 bases had no gene match. The CDR3 extends over 17 amino acids. Germline V gene sequence: CDR1 MRHNA, CDR2 SNTAGT.

This clone was recorded only once. The chain employs TRBV18 and TRBJ1-6; TRBD1 aligns across 7 bases. Trimming at V came to 2 bases and at J to 7 bases, leaving 8 bases not matched to a gene. Germline values: CDR1 KGHSH, CDR2 LQKENI. CDR3 length equals 16 residues. CDR3 sequence: CASSPSGTEFNSPLHF. As DNA, the CDR3 is TGTGCCAGCTCACCATCCGGGACAGAGTTCAATTCACCCCTCCACTTT.

V usage is TRBV3-1 (or the pseudogene TRBV3-2) and J usage is TRBJ2-3, with TRBD2 matching 9 bases. From germline, CDR1 is LGHDT and CDR2 YNNKEL (reference sequence). Trimming cost V 1 base and J 3 bases; bases outside gene matches: 2. The CDR3 consists of 15 residues. The CDR3 DNA sequence: TGTGCCAGCAGCCAAGGAACTAGCGGGACAGATACGCAGTATTTT. Protein product: CASSQGTSGTDTQYF.

The J gene is TRBJ2-7, the V gene TRBV18; 9 bases line up with TRBD1. Germline values: CDR1 KGHSH, CDR2 LQKENI. Trimming cost V 4 bases and J 0 bases; bases outside gene matches: 4. The CDR3 runs to 15 residues. The CDR3 nucleotides read TGTGCCAGCTCACTGGGACAGGGACCCTCCTACGAGCAGTACTTC. Its translation: CASSLGQGPSYEQYF.

The DNA of the CDR3 is TGTGCCAGCAGCGTAGGGACTAGCGGGAGGGGCTCGAACACCGGGGAGCTGTTTTTT. Translation gives CASSVGTSGRGSNTGELFF. The J gene is TRBJ2-2, the V gene TRBV9; the match to TRBD2 covers 15 bases. CDR3 length: 19 amino acids. Germline-derived CDR1 and CDR2 are SGDLS and YYNGEE. The V gene end was trimmed by 0 bases and the J gene end by 0 bases; junction bases not matched to a gene: 3.

The J gene is TRBJ1-1, the V gene TRBV5-1; TRBD1 might be the D (6 bases). Between the trimmed V and J ends, which lost 4 bases and 1 base, there was a span of 14 bases. The CDR3 contains 15 residues. CDR1 and CDR2 from the germline V gene are SGHRS and YFSETQ. This chain's CDR3 is CASSLSSTGNTEAFF. The CDR3 DNA follows: TGCGCCAGCAGCCTTTCTTCGACAGGGAACACTGAAGCTTTCTTT. The variable domain in full, completed from reference TRBV5-1 and TRBJ1-1, reads KAGVTQTPRYLIKTRGQQVTLSCSPISGHRSVSWYQQTPGQGLQFLFEYFSETQRNKGNFPGRFSGRQFSNSRSEMNVSTLELGDSALYLCASSLSSTGNTEAFFGQGTRLTVV.

This clone has a single count. The chain uses TRBV7-9 and TRBJ1-2, with TRBD1 matching 7 bases. The CDR3 spans 13 residues. Germline loops: CDR1 SEHNR, CDR2 FQNEAQ (reference sequence). Trimming took 6 bases from V and 3 from J; bases not matched to a gene: 4. The CDR3 DNA sequence: TGTGCCAGCAGTATACAGGGGTACTATGGCTACACCTTC. Its translation: CASSIQGYYGYTF.

The V gene is TRBV27, the J gene TRBJ2-4; possible D gene TRBD1, 6 bases. The V gene's germline CDR1 is MNHEY and CDR2 SMNVEV (reference sequence). The CDR3 is made up of 15 amino acids. The ends were cut back, 6 bases at V and 0 bases at J, with 12 bases in the middle. The CDR3 coding sequence is TGTGCCAGCAGGGCGGACAGTCTAGCCAAAAACATTCAGTACTTC. Translation: CASRADSLAKNIQYF.

The CDR3 here is CASSLSDRSEQYF. As DNA, the CDR3 is TGTGCCAGCAGTTTATCGGACAGGTCCGAGCAGTACTTC. The chain combines TRBV27 with TRBJ2-7; 7 bases line up with TRBD1. Trimming at V came to 0 bases and at J to 6 bases, leaving 2 bases not matched to a gene. The CDR3 covers 13 residues. CDR1 and CDR2 from the germline V gene are MNHEY and SMNVEV (reference sequence).

CDR3 protein: CASSQDLAEHDGSYNEQFF. In DNA form, the CDR3 reads TGTGCCAGCAGCCAAGATTTAGCGGAGCACGATGGCTCCTACAATGAGCAGTTCTTC. This chain uses TRBV3-1 (or the pseudogene TRBV3-2) with TRBJ2-1; TRBD2 is a possible D gene (6 bases). The CDR3 covers 19 residues. Germline V lookup: CDR1 LGHDT, CDR2 YNNKEL (reference sequence). Trimming took 0 bases from V and 0 from J, leaving 18 bases between them.

The count of this clone is one. The rearrangement uses TRBV2 and TRBJ1-1, with unresolved D. Germline V lookup: CDR1 SNHLY, CDR2 FYNNEI. The CDR3 loop spans 13 amino acids. Trimming pared 1 base from V and 7 bases from J, leaving 10 bases between. The CDR3 is CASSEGWAGEAFF. CDR3 coding DNA: TGTGCCAGCAGTGAAGGGTGGGCCGGTGAAGCTTTCTTT.

The chain joins TRBV14 to TRBJ2-2, with TRBD1 matching over 8 bases. CDR1 SGHDN and CDR2 FVKESK come from the germline V gene. CDR3 length: 19 residues. V lost 4 bases to trimming and J lost 4 bases; unmatched junction nucleotides: 17. The chain's CDR3 is CASSPHHRQGWKSTGELFF. CDR3 coding DNA: TGTGCCAGCAGCCCACACCACCGACAGGGGTGGAAAAGCACCGGGGAGCTGTTTTTT.

The V call is TRBV28, the J call TRBJ1-5; D not resolved. CDR1 and CDR2 from the germline V gene are MDHEN and SYDVKM. The V end lost 3 bases, the J end lost 8 bases, and 17 bases lay between the germline ends. CDR3 length: 15 residues. This CDR3 reads CASSFTTGVYKPQHF. The CDR3 coding sequence is TGTGCCAGCAGTTTTACAACCGGAGTTTATAAGCCCCAGCATTTT.

The chain couples TRBV15 to TRBJ2-1; D unclear. The germline gives CDR1 LNHNV, CDR2 YYDKDF (reference sequence). The CDR3 length is 14 residues. V was cut by 8 bases and J by 2 bases, with 13 bases left in between. CDR3 amino acids: CATSSGGPYNEQFF. The CDR3 nucleotides are TGTGCCACCTCATCTGGTGGCCCCTACAATGAGCAGTTCTTC.

The chain joins TRBV30 to TRBJ2-7, with 15 nucleotides matching TRBD2. There are 15 residues in the CDR3. In germline, CDR1 is GTSNPN, CDR2 SVGIG (reference sequence). Trimming removed 2 bases from V and 6 bases from J; junction bases left unmatched: 5. The CDR3 is CAWSLRTSGRGEQYF. In DNA form, the CDR3 reads TGTGCCTGGAGTCTCCGGACTAGCGGGAGGGGCGAGCAGTACTTC.